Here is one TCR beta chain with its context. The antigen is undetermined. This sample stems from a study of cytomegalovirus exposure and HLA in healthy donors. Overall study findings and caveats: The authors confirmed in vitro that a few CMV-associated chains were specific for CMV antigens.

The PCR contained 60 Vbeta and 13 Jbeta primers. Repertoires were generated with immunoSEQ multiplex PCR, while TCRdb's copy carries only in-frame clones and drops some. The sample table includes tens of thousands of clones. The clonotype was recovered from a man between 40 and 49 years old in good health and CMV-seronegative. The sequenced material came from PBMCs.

Here the CDR3 DNA reads TGTGCCAGCAGTTCCGGGACTAGCCACACAGATACGCAGTATTTT. It codes for CASSSGTSHTDTQYF. V is TRBV6-6 and J is TRBJ2-3; 9 bases match TRBD2. V was pared by 4 bases and J by 2 bases, with 4 bases of the junction left unmatched. Looked up from germline, CDR1 is MNHNY and CDR2 is SVGAGI (reference sequence). The CDR3 runs to 15 residues.